Listed here are 13 T cell receptor beta chains from one sample, sequenced in a study of regulatory T cells in long-lasting Graves disease. According to the study, TCR beta libraries were built with iRepertoire HTBI primers and CDR3-region Arm-PCR. TCRdb reprocessed the multiplex PCR reads via MiXCR and lists one record per CDR3 protein. The sample carries about 300,000 distinct CDR3 sequences, 20% to 25% recorded once. Sample time point: persistent/refractory GD, antithyroid drugs over 5 years with positive TRAb. PBMC-extracted RNA yielded the TCR library. The starting material was peripheral blood mononuclear cells (PBMCs), obtained when the disease was refractory, from a patient treated with antithyroid drugs. All receptors derive from a female donor with Graves disease.

Comment on this clonotype: Because it lacks the conserved phenylalanine or tryptophan at the end, this CDR3 is likely a read error. Because the CDR3's place on the DNA is in doubt, the DNA is left out and the CDR3 is given as listed by TCRdb. The chain carries TRBV12-3 or TRBV12-4 and TRBJ1-1. The CDR3 length equals 13 residues, ends included. This CDR3 reads CASSLSGGHPTFS.

J is TRBJ2-7 and V is TRBV9; TRBD2 agrees at 7 bases. In germline, CDR1 is SGDLS, CDR2 YYNGEE. V shed 0 bases and J 1 base; nucleotides not matched to a gene: 4. This CDR3 contains 15 residues. The CDR3, as DNA: TGTGCCAGCAGCGTAGGTCTAGCGGCTTCCTACGAGCAGTACTTC. Translating it yields CASSVGLAASYEQYF.

The chain couples TRBV14 to TRBJ2-5; TRBD1 matches at 7 bases. Germline V gene sequence: CDR1 SGHDN, CDR2 FVKESK. CDR3 size: 14 residues. V was clipped by 4 bases and J by 2 bases; unmatched bases: 4. In nucleotides, the CDR3 is TGTGCCAGCAGCCGTTGGGACAGACAAGAGACCCAGTACTTC. Amino acid sequence: CASSRWDRQETQYF.

The chain has TRBV5-4 and TRBJ1-5; D is unresolved. Trimming left V 3 bases short and J 2 bases short, with 18 bases between. This CDR3 comprises 17 residues. From germline, CDR1 is SGHNT and CDR2 YYREEE (reference sequence). The CDR3 DNA reads TGTGCCAGCAGCTCCACCCCGTCTAAGGGCCGCAATCAGCCCCAGCATTTT. This sequence encodes CASSSTPSKGRNQPQHF.

V usage is TRBV5-4 and J usage is TRBJ1-6; no firm D call. V was cut by 3 bases and J by 2 bases, with 9 bases left in between. Germline-derived CDR1 and CDR2 are SGHNT and YYREEE (reference sequence). The CDR3 has 15 amino acids. Written as DNA, the CDR3 is TGTGCCAGCAGCTGGGATGGAGCCTATAATTCACCCCTCCACTTT. It codes for CASSWDGAYNSPLHF. The whole variable domain, remainder taken from reference TRBV5-4 and TRBJ1-6, is ETGVTQSPTHLIKTRGQQVTLRCSSQSGHNTVSWYQQALGQGPQFIFQYYREEENGRGNFPPRFSGLQFPNYSSELNVNALELDDSALYLCASSWDGAYNSPLHFGNGTRLTVT.

The rearrangement links TRBV6-2 or TRBV6-3 to TRBJ1-6; D remains ambiguous. Germline-derived CDR1 and CDR2 are MNHEY and SVGEGT. The CDR3 has 14 residues. The ends were cut back, 5 bases at V and 11 bases at J, with 16 bases in the middle. The CDR3 DNA is TGTGCCAGCAGTGCCCCGGCTGGAGTCCCACCCCTCCACTTT. Translation gives CASSAPAGVPPLHF.

The rearrangement joins TRBV7-9 to TRBJ2-2; D is unclear. CDR1 is SEHNR and CDR2 is FQNEAQ in the germline V gene (reference sequence). This CDR3 is 14 amino acids long. V was trimmed by 1 base and J by 6 bases, leaving 9 bases between them. This CDR3 reads CASSLVPMPGELFF. Here the CDR3 DNA reads TGTGCCAGCAGCTTAGTCCCCATGCCCGGGGAGCTGTTTTTT.

The table lists this clonotype with many counts. The chain has TRBV2 and TRBJ1-2, with 9 bases lining up with TRBD1. Germline values: CDR1 SNHLY, CDR2 FYNNEI. The CDR3 contains 17 residues. V shed 6 bases, J shed 4 bases, and the junction held 15 bases outside the gene matches. The CDR3 reads CASRRASGTGIPYGYTF. The CDR3 nucleotides are TGTGCCAGCAGACGAGCGTCCGGGACAGGGATTCCCTATGGCTACACCTTC.

The chain has TRBV7-2 and TRBJ1-2; D not certain. This CDR3 is built from 12 residues. The germline CDR1 and CDR2 sequences are SGHTA and FQGNSA. Trimming stripped 2 bases from V and 7 bases from J, with 8 bases between. The CDR3 DNA reads TGTGCCAGCAGCTTACGGGGTGTTGGCTACACCTTC. Protein: CASSLRGVGYTF.

The V and J genes are TRBV4-1 and TRBJ1-5; D gene unclear. V lost 0 bases, J lost 0 bases, and 12 bases lay in between. CDR1 MGHRA and CDR2 YSYEKL come from the germline V gene. The CDR3 runs 17 residues. The DNA for the CDR3 is TGCGCCAGCAGCCAAGATTGGGAGGGTAGTAGCAATCAGCCCCAGCATTTT. Its translation is CASSQDWEGSSNQPQHF.

To note about this clonotype: One base away lies a much larger clone, so this may be a sequencing read error. DNA for the CDR3: TGTGCCAGCAGACTCCGGACAGGGTACACCGGGGAGCCGTTTTTT. It codes for CASRLRTGYTGEPFF. V is TRBV11-2 and J is TRBJ2-2; 8 positions match TRBD1. Germline CDR1 and CDR2: SGHAT and FQNNGV. The CDR3 consists of 15 residues. Full variable domain (remainder filled in from reference TRBV11-2 and TRBJ2-2): EAGVAQSPRYKIIEKRQSVAFWCNPISGHATLYWYQQILGQGPKLLIQFQNNGVVDDSQLPKDRFSAERLKGVDSTLKIQPAKLEDSAVYLCASRLRTGYTGEPFFGEGSRLTVL.

This clonotype showed up many times. The rearrangement joins TRBV7-2 to TRBJ2-5, with D uncertain. Germline lookup yields CDR1 SGHTA and CDR2 FQGNSA. V gave up 2 bases and J gave up 1 base, with 14 bases separating them. The CDR3 runs 16 residues. The CDR3 nucleotides are TGTGCCAGCAGCTTATCCCCCCCCTCCCCCCAAGAGACCCAGTACTTC. Its protein is CASSLSPPSPQETQYF.

The V gene is TRBV9, the J gene TRBJ2-7, with D possibly being TRBD2 (5 bases). The CDR3 has 16 amino acids. Germline CDR1 SGDLS, CDR2 YYNGEE. The V gene lost 0 bases and the J gene lost 2 bases, with 15 bases spanning the gap. The CDR3 loop is CASSVGPGSGPYEQYF. For the CDR3, the DNA is TGTGCCAGCAGCGTAGGTCCAGGCAGCGGACCCTACGAGCAGTACTTC.